This T cell receptor beta chain is drawn from a study of monozygotic twins with inflammatory bowel disease. General study points: Those with IBD had lower TCRbeta diversity (inverse Simpson) than their healthy co-twins did. The authors could not tell different T cell subtypes apart.

About this clonotype: As yet, its antigen is unknown.

Using the 5' RACE reads, TCRdb records one entry per CDR3 protein without DNA. The data show a few hundred thousand distinct CDR3 sequences, and the top ten clones hold around 2.5%. The material sequenced was blood. This receptor was taken from a human donor with ulcerative colitis or Crohn's disease, or a healthy co-twin of an affected twin (not recorded which).

CDR3 sequence: CASSVRAGLQETQYF. The chain employs TRBV9 and TRBJ2-5; TCRdb picks TRBD2, but there is no DNA to check that call. This CDR3 spans 15 amino acids. Looked up from germline, CDR1 is SGDLS and CDR2 is YYNGEE.